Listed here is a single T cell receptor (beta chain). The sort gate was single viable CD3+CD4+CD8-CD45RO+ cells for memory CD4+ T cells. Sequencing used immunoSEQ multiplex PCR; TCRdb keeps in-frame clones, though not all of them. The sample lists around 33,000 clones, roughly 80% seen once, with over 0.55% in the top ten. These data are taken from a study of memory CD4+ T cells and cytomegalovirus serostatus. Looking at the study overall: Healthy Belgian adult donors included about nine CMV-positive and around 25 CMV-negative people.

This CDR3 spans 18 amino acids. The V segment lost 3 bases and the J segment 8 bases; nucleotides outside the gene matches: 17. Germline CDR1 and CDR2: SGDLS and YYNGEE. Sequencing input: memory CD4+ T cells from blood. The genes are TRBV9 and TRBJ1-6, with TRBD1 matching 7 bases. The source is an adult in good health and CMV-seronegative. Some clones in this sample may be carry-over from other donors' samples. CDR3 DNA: TGTGCCAGCAGCGAGACAGGGCTTCGTCCTAATCGGGATTCACCCCTCCACTTT. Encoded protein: CASSETGLRPNRDSPLHF.